The 15 T cell receptor beta chains in this list originate from one sample, sequenced in a study of graft-versus-host responses after intestinal transplantation. Assay: immunoSEQ multiplex PCR; the TCRdb copy retains only in-frame clones and omits some. The table records tens of thousands of clones, approximately 87% of them present only once. Source: PBMCs, taken approximately four weeks after intestinal transplant. The receptors were gathered from a human patient who received an intestinal transplant, so some T cells may come from the graft donor.

The table lists this clone with a few counts. The chain links TRBV25-1 to TRBJ2-7; D may match TRBD1 or TRBD2 (6 bases each). CDR1 and CDR2 (germline): MGHDK, SYGVNS. Trimming cost V 6 bases and J 2 bases, with 14 bases left between them. The CDR3 is 14 amino acids. Here the CDR3 DNA reads TGTGCCAGCAGCCCTCCCCGGGGGCCCTACGAGCAGTACTTC. Protein product: CASSPPRGPYEQYF.

The chain is built from TRBV15 and TRBJ1-3; a weak D match, TRBD1 (5 bases). V lost 1 base, J lost 2 bases, and 12 bases lay in between. The CDR3 is 16 amino acids. From germline, CDR1 is LNHNV and CDR2 YYDKDF (reference sequence). The CDR3 protein is CATSRGGGTPGNTIYF. CDR3 bases: TGTGCCACCAGCAGAGGGGGGGGAACGCCTGGAAACACCATATATTTT.

This chain joins TRBV9 and TRBJ1-2; D uncertain. There are 13 residues in the CDR3. The V and J ends lost 7 bases and 9 bases respectively, with 19 bases between them. The germline gives CDR1 SGDLS, CDR2 YYNGEE. The DNA of the CDR3 is TGTGCCAGCCCAGACCCCCCCGAAGGCCGCTACACCTTC. It codes for CASPDPPEGRYTF.

V is TRBV27 and J is TRBJ2-3; no clear D. Per germline, CDR1 MNHEY and CDR2 SMNVEV (reference sequence). The CDR3 extends over 14 amino acids. Trimming pared 6 bases from V and 7 bases from J, leaving 17 bases between. The CDR3 coding sequence is TGTGCCAGCAGCCCAATTACTTTAGTGCATACGCAGTATTTT. Translation gives CASSPITLVHTQYF.

This chain uses TRBV7-6 with TRBJ2-7, with D perhaps TRBD1 (6 bases). Trimming removed 1 base at V and 0 bases at J, with 13 bases between. This CDR3 contains 16 residues. Germline V lookup: CDR1 SGHVS, CDR2 FNYEAQ. CDR3 bases: TGTGCCAGCAGCTTAGTGGGGACATCCAGCTCCTACGAGCAGTACTTC. Protein: CASSLVGTSSSYEQYF. The full variable domain, in which reference TRBV7-6 and TRBJ2-7 provide the parts outside the CDR3, is GAGVSQSPRYKVTKRGQDVALRCDPISGHVSLYWYRQALGQGPEFLTYFNYEAQQDKSGLPNDRFSAERPEGSISTLTIQRTEQRDSAMYRCASSLVGTSSSYEQYFGPGTRLTVT.

This clone was found a few times. This sequence joins TRBV18 and TRBJ2-7; D gene unclear. Per germline, CDR1 KGHSH and CDR2 LQKENI. The CDR3 is 14 residues long. V was trimmed by 2 bases and J by 0 bases, leaving 8 bases between them. The CDR3 loop reads CASSPIGSSYEQYF. CDR3 DNA: TGTGCCAGCTCACCAATAGGCAGCTCCTACGAGCAGTACTTC. Complete variable domain (other parts from reference TRBV18 and TRBJ2-7): NAGVMQNPRHLVRRRGQEARLRCSPMKGHSHVYWYRQLPEEGLKFMVYLQKENIIDESGMPKERFSAEFPKEGPSILRIQQVVRGDSAAYFCASSPIGSSYEQYFGPGTRLTVT.

This clone was recorded once. V and J are TRBV9 and TRBJ1-2, with D possibly matching TRBD1 (6 bases). In germline, CDR1 is SGDLS, CDR2 YYNGEE. Trimming left V 3 bases short and J 4 bases short, with 16 bases between. The CDR3 consists of 15 residues. The CDR3 loop reads CASSEGDRSSYGYTF. The CDR3 coding sequence is TGTGCCAGCAGCGAGGGAGACAGGAGTTCCTATGGCTACACCTTC.

The chain joins TRBV27 to TRBJ2-7; 7 bases map to TRBD2. J was trimmed by 2 bases and V by 6 bases; bases with no gene match: 13. The length of the CDR3 is 16 residues. Germline CDR1 reads MNHEY; CDR2 reads SMNVEV (reference sequence). The CDR3 region has the DNA TGTGCCAGCAGACTACAAAAGAGCGGGAAGACCTACGAGCAGTACTTC. Protein: CASRLQKSGKTYEQYF.

This clone appeared a few times. The rearrangement uses TRBV19 and TRBJ1-3; no clear D. The length of the CDR3 is 15 residues. Per the germline V gene, CDR1 is LNHDA and CDR2 is SQIVND (reference sequence). V lost 5 bases and J 0 bases, leaving 11 bases between the germline ends. The CDR3 loop reads CASSETFYSGNTIYF. CDR3 nucleotide sequence: TGTGCCAGTAGTGAGACTTTCTACTCTGGAAACACCATATATTTT.

The chain uses TRBV4-1 and TRBJ2-7, with a weak D call TRBD2 (5 bases). This CDR3 contains 17 residues. CDR1 is MGHRA, CDR2 YSYEKL, per germline. V was shortened by 1 base and J by 3 bases, with 19 bases between the two germline ends. The CDR3 loop reads CASSQGRNLGGGYEQYF. In DNA, the CDR3 is TGCGCCAGCAGCCAAGGGCGCAATCTAGGAGGTGGCTACGAGCAGTACTTC.

This chain connects TRBV7-9 to TRBJ1-1; D gene uncertain. Trimming pared 4 bases from V and 3 bases from J, leaving 18 bases between. Germline CDR1 and CDR2: SEHNR and FQNEAQ (reference sequence). The CDR3 covers 16 residues. Here the CDR3 DNA reads TGTGCCAGCAGCTACCCCTGGGTTCGGGCATACACTGAAGCTTTCTTT. This sequence encodes CASSYPWVRAYTEAFF. The full variable domain, rest sourced from reference TRBV7-9 and TRBJ1-1, is DTGVSQNPRHKITKRGQNVTFRCDPISEHNRLYWYRQTLGQGPEFLTYFQNEAQLEKSRLLSDRFSAERPKGSFSTLEIQRTEQGDSAMYLCASSYPWVRAYTEAFFGQGTRLTVV.

This chain links TRBV13 with TRBJ2-7, with D uncertain. Germline lookup yields CDR1 PRHDT and CDR2 FYEKMQ (reference sequence). The length of the CDR3 is 12 residues. Trimming shortened V by 5 bases and J by 3 bases, and 8 bases separated the two germline ends. DNA for the CDR3: TGTGCCAGCAGCGACAAGGGCTACGAGCAGTACTTC. Translation gives CASSDKGYEQYF.

The chain has TRBV7-2 and TRBJ2-3; no definite D call. V lost 1 base, J lost 0 bases, and 8 bases lay in between. Germline V gene sequence: CDR1 SGHTA, CDR2 FQGNSA. This CDR3 is built from 15 residues. The CDR3 nucleotides are TGTGCCAGCAGCTTAGGGGTTTTTAGCACAGATACGCAGTATTTT. It specifies CASSLGVFSTDTQYF.

This chain links TRBV21-1 with TRBJ2-4; the table's D call TRBD2 went unverified against the DNA. TRBV21-1 corresponds to a pseudogene. This CDR3 region has 18 residues. This CDR3 is CASSKGRKAKLAKNIQYF. Written as DNA, the CDR3 is TGTGCCAGCAGCAAAGGGCGGAAGGCAAAATTAGCCAAAAACATTCAGTACTTC.

The chain joins TRBV29-1 to TRBJ1-2; no definite D call. Germline V CDR1 and CDR2: SQVTM, ANQGSEA. The CDR3 consists of 16 residues. V lost 0 bases, J lost 3 bases, and 17 bases lay in between. CDR3 sequence reads: CSVEESPVIGDYGYTF. CDR3 DNA: TGCAGCGTTGAAGAATCCCCCGTAATCGGAGACTATGGCTACACCTTC.